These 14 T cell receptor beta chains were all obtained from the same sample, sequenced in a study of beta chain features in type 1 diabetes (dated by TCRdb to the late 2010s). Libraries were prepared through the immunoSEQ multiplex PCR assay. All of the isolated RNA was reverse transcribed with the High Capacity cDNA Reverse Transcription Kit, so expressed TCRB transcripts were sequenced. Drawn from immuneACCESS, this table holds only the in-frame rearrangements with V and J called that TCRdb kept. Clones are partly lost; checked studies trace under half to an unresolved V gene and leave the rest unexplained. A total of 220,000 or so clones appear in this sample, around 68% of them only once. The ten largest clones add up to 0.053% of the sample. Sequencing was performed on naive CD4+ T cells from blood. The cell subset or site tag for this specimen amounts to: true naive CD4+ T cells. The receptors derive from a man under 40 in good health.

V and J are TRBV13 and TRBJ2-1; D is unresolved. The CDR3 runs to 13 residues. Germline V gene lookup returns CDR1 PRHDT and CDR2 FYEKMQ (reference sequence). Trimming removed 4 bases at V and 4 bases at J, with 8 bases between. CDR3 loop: CASSSVLYNEQFF. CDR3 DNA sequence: TGTGCCAGCAGCTCGGTCTTGTACAATGAGCAGTTCTTC. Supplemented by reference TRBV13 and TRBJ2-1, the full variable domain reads AAGVIQSPRHLIKEKRETATLKCYPIPRHDTVYWYQQGPGQDPQFLISFYEKMQSDKGSIPDRFSAQQFSDYHSELNMSSLELGDSALYFCASSSVLYNEQFFGPGTRLTVL.

The CDR3 DNA follows: TGTGCCAGCAGTGCCGTCCCCGGCCAGGGGCAAGAGACCCAGTACTTC. It encodes CASSAVPGQGQETQYF. The genes are TRBV25-1 and TRBJ2-5, with TRBD1 as a possible D gene (6 bases). This CDR3 comprises 16 residues. The germline V gene encodes CDR1 MGHDK and CDR2 SYGVNS. The V gene lost 4 bases and the J gene lost 2 bases, with 17 bases spanning the gap.

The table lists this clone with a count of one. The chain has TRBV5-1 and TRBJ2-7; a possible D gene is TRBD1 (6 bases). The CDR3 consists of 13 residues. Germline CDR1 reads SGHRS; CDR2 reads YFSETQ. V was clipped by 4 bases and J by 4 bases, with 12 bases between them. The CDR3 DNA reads TGCGCCAGCAGCGCCGACAGGACGTACGAGCAGTACTTC. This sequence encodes CASSADRTYEQYF. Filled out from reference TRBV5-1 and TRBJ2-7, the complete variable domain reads KAGVTQTPRYLIKTRGQQVTLSCSPISGHRSVSWYQQTPGQGLQFLFEYFSETQRNKGNFPGRFSGRQFSNSRSEMNVSTLELGDSALYLCASSADRTYEQYFGPGTRLTVT.

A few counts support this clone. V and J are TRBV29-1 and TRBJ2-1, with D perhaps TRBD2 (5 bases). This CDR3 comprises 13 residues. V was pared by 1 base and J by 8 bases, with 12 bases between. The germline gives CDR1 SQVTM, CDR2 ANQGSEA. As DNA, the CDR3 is TGCAGCGTTGAAGGCACTAGGCAGCATGAGCAGTTCTTC. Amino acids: CSVEGTRQHEQFF.

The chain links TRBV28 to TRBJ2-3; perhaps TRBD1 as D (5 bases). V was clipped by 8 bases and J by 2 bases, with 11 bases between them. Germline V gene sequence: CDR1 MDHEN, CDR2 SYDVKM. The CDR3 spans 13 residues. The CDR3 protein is CASAGPATDTQYF. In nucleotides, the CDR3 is TGTGCCAGCGCAGGGCCTGCCACAGATACGCAGTATTTT.

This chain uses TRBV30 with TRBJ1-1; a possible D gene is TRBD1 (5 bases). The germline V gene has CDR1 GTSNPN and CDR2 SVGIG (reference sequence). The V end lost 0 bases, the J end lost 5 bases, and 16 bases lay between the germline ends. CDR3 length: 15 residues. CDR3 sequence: CAWSVLAREGTEAFF. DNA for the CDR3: TGTGCCTGGAGTGTACTCGCCAGGGAAGGGACTGAAGCTTTCTTT.

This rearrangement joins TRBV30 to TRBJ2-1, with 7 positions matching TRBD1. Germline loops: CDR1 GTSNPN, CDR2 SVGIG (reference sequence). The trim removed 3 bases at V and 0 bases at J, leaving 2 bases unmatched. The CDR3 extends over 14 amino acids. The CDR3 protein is CAWSDRVSYNEQFF. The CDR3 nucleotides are TGTGCCTGGAGCGACAGGGTCTCCTACAATGAGCAGTTCTTC.

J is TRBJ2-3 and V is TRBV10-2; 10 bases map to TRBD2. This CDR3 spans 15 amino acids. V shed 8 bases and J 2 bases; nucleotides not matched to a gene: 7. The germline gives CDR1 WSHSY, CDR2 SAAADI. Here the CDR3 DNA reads TGCGCCAGCGATCCTAGCGGGAGTCCCACAGATACGCAGTATTTT. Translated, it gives CASDPSGSPTDTQYF.

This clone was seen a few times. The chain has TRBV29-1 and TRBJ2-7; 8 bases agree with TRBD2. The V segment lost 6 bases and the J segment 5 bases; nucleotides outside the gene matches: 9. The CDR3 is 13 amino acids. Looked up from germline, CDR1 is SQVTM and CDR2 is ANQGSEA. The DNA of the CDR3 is TGCAGCGTGGTGGGACTAGGCGGCCACGAGCAGTACTTC. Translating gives CSVVGLGGHEQYF.

The CDR3 nucleotides are TGCGCCAGCAGCCCCACTAGCGGGGGGAGCGAGCAGTACTTC. It is translated as CASSPTSGGSEQYF. The chain links TRBV4-3 to TRBJ2-7, with 12 nucleotides matching TRBD2. Germline V lookup: CDR1 LGHNA, CDR2 YSLEER. The junction had 4 bases not matched to a gene; V was cut back by 4 bases and J by 6 bases. This CDR3 spans 14 amino acids.

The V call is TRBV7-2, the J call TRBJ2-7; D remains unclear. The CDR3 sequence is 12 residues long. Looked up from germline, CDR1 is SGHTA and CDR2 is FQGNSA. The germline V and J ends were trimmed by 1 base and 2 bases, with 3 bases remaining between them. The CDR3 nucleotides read TGTGCCAGCAGCTTAGGGACCTACGAGCAGTACTTC. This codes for CASSLGTYEQYF.

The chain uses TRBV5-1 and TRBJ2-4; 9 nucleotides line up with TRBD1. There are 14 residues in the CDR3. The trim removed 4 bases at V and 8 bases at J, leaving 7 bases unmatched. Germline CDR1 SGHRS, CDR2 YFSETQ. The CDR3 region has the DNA TGCGCCAGCAGCCCAGGGACAGGGAGGGACATTCAGTACTTC. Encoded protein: CASSPGTGRDIQYF.

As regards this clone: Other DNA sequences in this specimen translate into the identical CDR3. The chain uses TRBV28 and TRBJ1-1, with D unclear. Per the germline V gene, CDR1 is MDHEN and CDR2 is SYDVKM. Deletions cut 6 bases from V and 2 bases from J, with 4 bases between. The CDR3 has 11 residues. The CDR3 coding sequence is TGTGCCAGCAGGGCCAACACTGAAGCTTTCTTT. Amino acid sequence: CASRANTEAFF. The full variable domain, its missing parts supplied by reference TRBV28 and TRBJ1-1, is DVKVTQSSRYLVKRTGEKVFLECVQDMDHENMFWYRQDPGLGLRLIYFSYDVKMKEKGDIPEGYSVSREKKERFSLILESASTNQTSMYLCASRANTEAFFGQGTRLTVV.

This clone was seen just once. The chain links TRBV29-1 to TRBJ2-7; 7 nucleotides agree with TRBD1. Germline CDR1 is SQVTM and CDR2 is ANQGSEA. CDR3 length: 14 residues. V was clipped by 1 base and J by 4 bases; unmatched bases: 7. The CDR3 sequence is CSVEGRQGVYEQYF. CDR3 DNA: TGCAGCGTTGAAGGGCGCCAGGGGGTTTACGAGCAGTACTTC.